These 21 T cell receptor beta chains were all obtained from the same sample, sequenced in a study of CD8 T cells in Susac syndrome. With random hexamers, roughly 0.5 to 1 ug RNA was reverse transcribed. TCRdb re-called the immunoSEQ multiplex PCR reads through MiXCR, storing one row per CDR3 protein. The table has around 80,000 distinct CDR3 sequences, roughly 91% seen once; the top ten hold about 0.52%. Sequencing used CD8+ T cells from PBMCs. Receptors were obtained from a human donor with multiple sclerosis.

This clonotype was picked up one time. The chain recombines TRBV5-1 with TRBJ2-4, with 9 bases identical to TRBD1. V dropped 5 bases and J dropped 0; count of bases not matched to a gene: 9. From germline, CDR1 is SGHRS and CDR2 YFSETQ. This CDR3 has 17 amino acids. The chain's CDR3 is CASRGQGTGEAKNIQYF. CDR3 bases: TGCGCCAGCAGGGGACAGGGCACGGGGGAAGCCAAAAACATTCAGTACTTC. The full variable domain, rest sourced from reference TRBV5-1 and TRBJ2-4, is KAGVTQTPRYLIKTRGQQVTLSCSPISGHRSVSWYQQTPGQGLQFLFEYFSETQRNKGNFPGRFSGRQFSNSRSEMNVSTLELGDSALYLCASRGQGTGEAKNIQYFGAGTRLSVL.

The genes are TRBV29-1 and TRBJ2-7; 9 bases are a match to TRBD1. This CDR3 spans 13 amino acids. CDR1 is SQVTM and CDR2 is ANQGSEA in the germline V gene. V was pared by 3 bases and J by 5 bases, with 5 bases of the junction left unmatched. The CDR3 sequence is CSVEGQGLHEQYF. The CDR3 DNA is TGCAGCGTTGAGGGACAGGGTCTCCACGAGCAGTACTTC.

V gene TRBV9 combines with J gene TRBJ1-6, with 10 bases identical to TRBD1. Germline CDR1 reads SGDLS; CDR2 reads YYNGEE. The CDR3 runs 14 residues. V shed 4 bases, J shed 10 bases, and the junction held 5 bases outside the gene matches. The CDR3 sequence is CASSSGTGDSPLHF. The CDR3 DNA sequence: TGTGCCAGCAGCTCCGGGACAGGGGACTCACCCCTCCACTTT.

The V call is TRBV4-3, the J call TRBJ2-5; D is uncertain. The CDR3 has 16 amino acids. V gave up 0 bases and J gave up 1 base, with 12 bases separating them. CDR1 is LGHNA and CDR2 is YSLEER in the germline V gene. CDR3 sequence (DNA): TGCGCCAGCAGCCAAGAAGCGCCTGGATCCCAAGAGACCCAGTACTTC. Protein: CASSQEAPGSQETQYF.

The CDR3 DNA reads as TGTGCCAGCAGTTTAGGGTCACCGAGCACAGATACGCAGTATTTT. It codes for CASSLGSPSTDTQYF. The rearrangement links TRBV12-3 or TRBV12-4 to TRBJ2-3; D is uncertain. CDR3 length: 15 amino acids. V lost 1 base and J 0 bases, leaving 8 bases between the germline ends.

The chain combines TRBV7-2 with TRBJ2-7, with TRBD2 identical over 10 bases. The CDR3 is 17 residues long. Germline CDR1 SGHTA, CDR2 FQGNSA. V gave up 5 bases and J gave up 6 bases; unmatched junction bases: 16. The CDR3: CASSLGLRLAGEGEQYF. The CDR3 DNA reads as TGTGCCAGCAGCCTCGGTTTGCGGCTAGCGGGAGAAGGCGAGCAGTACTTC.

CDR3 sequence reads: CASSYGGLKSWGRDGYTF. The CDR3 DNA follows: TGTGCCAGCAGTTACGGCGGTCTAAAGTCGTGGGGGAGGGATGGCTACACCTTC. V is TRBV6-5 and J is TRBJ1-2, with D perhaps TRBD1 (5 bases). Germline loops: CDR1 MNHEY, CDR2 SVGAGI. The CDR3 totals 18 residues. Trimming stripped 2 bases from V and 6 bases from J, with 25 bases between.

This chain connects TRBV11-2 to TRBJ2-1; TRBD2 aligns across 10 bases. J lost 5 bases, V lost 0 bases, and 7 bases had no gene match. The CDR3 spans 17 residues. In germline, CDR1 is SGHAT, CDR2 FQNNGV. This CDR3 is CASSLDPAGGPDNEQFF. CDR3 DNA: TGTGCCAGCAGCTTAGATCCAGCGGGAGGGCCAGACAATGAGCAGTTCTTC.

The chain links TRBV2 to TRBJ2-1; D is unclear. This CDR3 spans 10 amino acids. From germline, CDR1 is SNHLY and CDR2 FYNNEI. Trimming removed 9 bases from V and 5 bases from J, with 5 bases in between. The CDR3: CASGDNEQFF. CDR3 sequence (DNA): TGTGCCAGTGGGGACAATGAGCAGTTCTTC.

V and J are TRBV7-9 and TRBJ2-7, with D possibly being TRBD2 (5 bases). The CDR3 extends over 15 amino acids. CDR1 SEHNR and CDR2 FQNEAQ come from the germline V gene (reference sequence). Trimming removed 5 bases from V and 3 bases from J, with 17 bases in between. CDR3 sequence reads: CASSRDLANLYEQYF. CDR3 coding DNA: TGTGCCAGCAGCAGAGACCTAGCAAACCTCTACGAGCAGTACTTC.

The chain recombines TRBV27 with TRBJ2-2, with 8 bases that match TRBD1. CDR3 length: 13 amino acids. Unmatched junction bases numbered 2, after V lost 4 bases and J lost 7 bases. The germline gives CDR1 MNHEY, CDR2 SMNVEV (reference sequence). Here the CDR3 reads CASSYRGSGELFF. CDR3 DNA sequence: TGTGCCAGCAGTTACAGGGGGAGCGGGGAGCTGTTTTTT.

The chain recombines TRBV3-1 with TRBJ2-1; tentative D call: TRBD2 (6 bases). Germline V lookup: CDR1 LGHDT, CDR2 YNNKEL (reference sequence). Trimming took 0 bases from V and 0 from J, leaving 15 bases between them. This CDR3 comprises 18 residues. The chain's CDR3 is CASSQDKRGRSSYNEQFF. CDR3 sequence (DNA): TGTGCCAGCAGCCAAGACAAGCGTGGGAGGAGCTCCTACAATGAGCAGTTCTTC.

This clonotype showed up just a few times. The chain's CDR3 is CASSLTVAGGLNEQFF. The CDR3 region has the DNA TGTGCCAGCAGCCTGACGGTAGCGGGAGGGCTGAATGAGCAGTTCTTC. The genes are TRBV14 and TRBJ2-1; 11 bases align to TRBD2. The CDR3 is 16 amino acids. Per the germline V gene, CDR1 is SGHDN and CDR2 is FVKESK. J gave up 7 bases and V 4 bases, and 9 bases lay outside the gene matches. Complete variable domain (other parts from reference TRBV14 and TRBJ2-1): EAGVTQFPSHSVIEKGQTVTLRCDPISGHDNLYWYRRVMGKEIKFLLHFVKESKQDESGMPNNRFLAERTGGTYSTLKVQPAELEDSGVYFCASSLTVAGGLNEQFFGPGTRLTVL.

The rearrangement joins TRBV28 to TRBJ2-7; 8 bases align to TRBD1. The CDR3 has 15 residues. V shed 2 bases, J shed 5 bases, and the junction held 8 bases outside the gene matches. Germline CDR1 is MDHEN and CDR2 is SYDVKM. In DNA, the CDR3 is TGTGCCAGCAGTTTAACCGGGACAGGAATAGACGAGCAGTACTTC. Its translation is CASSLTGTGIDEQYF.

The rearrangement uses TRBV10-3 and TRBJ2-5; the match to TRBD2 covers 7 bases. The germline V gene has CDR1 ENHRY and CDR2 SYGVKD. The CDR3 runs 14 residues. V dropped 0 bases and J dropped 4; count of bases not matched to a gene: 2. The CDR3 region is CAISESSGGETQYF. The CDR3 DNA follows: TGTGCCATCAGTGAGTCCTCGGGAGGAGAGACCCAGTACTTC.

In DNA, the CDR3 is TGTGCCAGCAGTTTAAACGGGGGGAACATTCAGTACTTC. This encodes CASSLNGGNIQYF. The chain uses TRBV12-3 or TRBV12-4 and TRBJ2-4, with 7 positions matching TRBD2. The CDR3 spans 13 residues. V lost 2 bases, J lost 7 bases, and 2 bases stayed unmatched.

This chain's CDR3 is CASSPTENQPQHF. In DNA form, the CDR3 reads TGTGCCAGTAGTCCGACAGAGAATCAGCCCCAGCATTTT. The J gene is TRBJ1-5, the V gene TRBV19, with a possible D match to TRBD1 (5 bases). From germline, CDR1 is LNHDA and CDR2 SQIVND (reference sequence). V shed 5 bases and J shed 4 bases, with 9 bases lying between them. This CDR3 comprises 13 residues.

The chain couples TRBV12-3 or TRBV12-4 to TRBJ2-1; TRBD2 agrees at 12 bases. The J segment lost 8 bases and the V segment lost 2 bases, leaving 4 bases of the junction unmatched. The CDR3 spans 15 residues. The CDR3 region has the DNA TGTGCCAGCAGTTTACTAGCGGGAGGGACCGATGAGCAGTTCTTC. Protein: CASSLLAGGTDEQFF.

The rearrangement links TRBV7-6 to TRBJ2-7; a weak D match, TRBD2 (5 bases). Trimming removed 3 bases at V and 6 bases at J, with 9 bases between. The CDR3 is made up of 12 amino acids. The germline V gene has CDR1 SGHVS and CDR2 FNYEAQ. The CDR3 DNA is TGTGCCAGCAGCTTGGCGGGCACCGAGCAGTACTTC. Translation gives CASSLAGTEQYF.

The gene calls are TRBV28 and TRBJ2-3; D unresolved. CDR3 length: 17 residues. The V end lost 6 bases, the J end lost 0 bases, and 19 bases lay between the germline ends. Germline loops: CDR1 MDHEN, CDR2 SYDVKM. The CDR3, as DNA: TGTGCCAGCAGCCTCCATCCGACAAAAGCTAGCACAGATACGCAGTATTTT. It codes for CASSLHPTKASTDTQYF.

The V and J genes are TRBV5-8 and TRBJ2-3; 8 positions agree with TRBD1. The CDR3 spans 15 residues. CDR1 is SGHTS, CDR2 YDEGEE, per germline. Trimming cost V 4 bases and J 5 bases; bases outside gene matches: 9. CDR3 DNA: TGTGCCAGCAGCAAGGGACAGGCGTCGGGAGATACGCAGTATTTT. Residues: CASSKGQASGDTQYF.